In its sample, the clone carrying this TCR beta chain was seen a few times. Its antigen is unknown. A read error may account for a junction end that differs from germline. The data were obtained in a study of molecular identifiers for immune sequencing clone quantification. Study findings and constraints: Identical TCR molecules sharing a barcode could underestimate highly expanded clone sizes.

CDR3 size: 11 residues. Germline V lookup: CDR1 SGHVS, CDR2 FQNEAQ. TCRdb re-called the PCR reads with MiXCR, one entry per CDR3 protein. The data contain about 640,000 distinct CDR3 sequences, 15% to 20% of them singletons. Input material: naive CD8+ T cells from blood, with Jurkat cell RNA spiked in. Indicated subset: FACS-sorted CD8+CD4-CCR7+CD45RA+ naive T cells. The chain has TRBV7-8 and TRBJ2-2; no reliable D call. The origin of this receptor is a human donor in good health. Some libraries in this study had Jurkat cell RNA spiked in. The CDR3 DNA is TGTGCCGGCAGCAGGAGCGGGGAGCTGTTTTTT. Protein: CAGSRSGELFF.